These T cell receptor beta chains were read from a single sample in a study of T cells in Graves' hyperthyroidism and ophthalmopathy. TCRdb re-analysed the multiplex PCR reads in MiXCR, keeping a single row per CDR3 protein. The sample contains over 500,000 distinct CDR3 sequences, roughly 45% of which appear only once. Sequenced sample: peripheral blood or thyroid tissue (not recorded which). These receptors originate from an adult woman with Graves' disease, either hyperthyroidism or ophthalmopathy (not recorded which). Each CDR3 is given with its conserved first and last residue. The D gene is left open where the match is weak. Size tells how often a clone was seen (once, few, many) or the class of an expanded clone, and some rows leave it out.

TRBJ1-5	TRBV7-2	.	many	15	CASSLERGPGGPQHF	TGTGCCAGCAGCTTAGAACGGGGGCCGGGAGGGCCCCAGCATTTT
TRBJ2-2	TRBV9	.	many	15	CASSVAGSSTGELFF	TGTGCCAGCAGCGTAGCTGGCTCCTCCACCGGGGAGCTGTTTTTT
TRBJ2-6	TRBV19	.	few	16	CASSWSRSSGANVLTF	TGTGCCAGTAGCTGGAGCAGAAGCTCTGGGGCCAACGTCCTGACTTTC
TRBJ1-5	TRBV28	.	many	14	CASSPNRGYQPQHF	TGTGCCAGCAGCCCAAACCGAGGGTATCAGCCCCAGCATTTT
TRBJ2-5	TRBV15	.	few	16	CATSREGGSNRETQYF	TGTGCCACCAGCAGAGAAGGTGGGAGCAATAGGGAGACCCAGTACTTC
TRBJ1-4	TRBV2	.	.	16	CASSGSRDGEVEKLFF	TGTGCCAGCAGCGGATCCCGGGACGGGGAGGTTGAAAAACTGTTTTTT
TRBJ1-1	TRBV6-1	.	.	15	CASSATGQPNTEAFF	TGTGCCAGCAGTGCTACCGGACAGCCGAACACTGAAGCTTTCTTT
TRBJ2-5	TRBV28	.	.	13	CASSSTEQETQYF	TGTGCCAGCAGTTCGACAGAACAAGAGACCCAGTACTTC
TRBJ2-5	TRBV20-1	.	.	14	CSVGSVRENQAQYF	TGCAGTGTGGGTTCGGTTAGGGAGAACCAAGCCCAGTACTTC
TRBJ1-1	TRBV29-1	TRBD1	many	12	CSGGQWNTEAFF	TGCAGCGGGGGACAGTGGAACACTGAAGCTTTCTTT
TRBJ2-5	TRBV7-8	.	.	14	CASSSLSGWGTQYF	TGTGCCAGCAGCTCCTTATCGGGGTGGGGGACCCAGTACTTC
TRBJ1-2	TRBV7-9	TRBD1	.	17	CASSHRDRGPISYGYTF	TGTGCCAGCAGCCACCGGGACAGGGGCCCGATCTCCTATGGCTACACCTTC
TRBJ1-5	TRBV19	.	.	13	CATSDSRNQPQHF	TGTGCCACTTCGGACAGTCGAAATCAGCCCCAGCATTTT
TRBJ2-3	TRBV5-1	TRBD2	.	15	CASSGGTSGTDTQYF	TGCGCCAGCAGCGGCGGGACTAGCGGCACAGATACGCAGTATTTT
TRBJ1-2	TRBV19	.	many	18	CASSIESLSSWTLYGYTF	TGTGCCAGTAGTATAGAATCCCTCAGCAGTTGGACACTCTATGGCTACACCTTC
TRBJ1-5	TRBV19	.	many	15	CASIGAASSNQPQHF	TGTGCCAGTATTGGGGCAGCCTCTAGCAATCAGCCCCAGCATTTT
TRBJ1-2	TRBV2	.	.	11	CASEQGSLYTF	TGTGCCAGCGAACAGGGTTCGCTCTACACCTTC
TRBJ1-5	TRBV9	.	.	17	CASSLRIGGLGGQPQHF	TGTGCCAGCAGTTTACGAATTGGGGGGCTTGGGGGTCAGCCCCAGCATTTT
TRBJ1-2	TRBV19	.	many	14	CASSTPGSNYGYTF	TGTGCCAGTAGTACTCCCGGTTCTAACTATGGCTACACCTTC
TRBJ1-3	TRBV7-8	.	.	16	CASSLTFGFVGNTIYF	TGTGCCAGCAGCTTAACTTTCGGGTTTGTCGGAAACACCATATATTTT
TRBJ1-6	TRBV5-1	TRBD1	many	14	CASSPDRGRSPLHF	TGCGCCAGCAGCCCGGACAGGGGGCGTTCACCCCTCCACTTT
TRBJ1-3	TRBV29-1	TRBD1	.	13	CSGQGAGGNTIYF	TGCAGCGGACAGGGGGCCGGTGGAAACACCATATATTTT
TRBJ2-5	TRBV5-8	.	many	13	CASSSERGETQYF	TGTGCCAGCAGCTCCGAGCGCGGGGAGACCCAGTACTTC
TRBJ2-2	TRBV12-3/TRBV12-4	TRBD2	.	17	CAGGRTSGGGNAGELFF	TGTGCCGGAGGGAGGACTAGCGGAGGGGGTAATGCCGGGGAGCTGTTTTTT
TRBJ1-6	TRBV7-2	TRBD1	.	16	CASSLGPGGHNSPLHF	TGTGCCAGCAGCTTAGGCCCAGGGGGCCATAATTCACCCCTCCACTTT
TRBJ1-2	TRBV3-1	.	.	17	CASSQDLGDDIYYGYTF	TGTGCCAGCAGCCAAGATTTAGGGGACGACATATACTATGGCTACACCTTC
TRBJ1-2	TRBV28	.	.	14	CASSLVQGSYGYTF	TGTGCCAGCAGTTTAGTGCAGGGCTCGTATGGCTACACCTTC
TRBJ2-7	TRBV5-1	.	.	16	CASSLTANPPGSEQYF	TGCGCCAGCAGCTTGACCGCCAATCCCCCGGGGAGCGAGCAGTACTTC
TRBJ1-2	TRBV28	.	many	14	CASTNGGQMYGYTF	TGTGCCAGCACTAACGGCGGACAAATGTATGGCTACACCTTC
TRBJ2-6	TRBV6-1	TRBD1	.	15	CASGQGLSGANVLTF	TGTGCCAGCGGACAGGGACTTTCTGGGGCCAACGTCCTGACTTTC
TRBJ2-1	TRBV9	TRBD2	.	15	CASSPGTSGGNEQFF	TGTGCCAGCAGCCCAGGGACTAGCGGTGGCAATGAGCAGTTCTTC
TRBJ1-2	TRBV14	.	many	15	CASSPLDRALYGYTF	TGTGCCAGCAGCCCTCTTGACAGAGCTCTTTATGGCTACACCTTC
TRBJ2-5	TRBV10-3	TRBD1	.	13	CAIKDRGRLGQYF	TGTGCCATCAAGGACAGGGGACGGTTAGGCCAGTACTTC
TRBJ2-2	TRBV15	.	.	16	CASSPPSGSYTGELFF	TGTGCCAGCAGCCCCCCTTCGGGTTCCTACACCGGGGAGCTGTTTTTT
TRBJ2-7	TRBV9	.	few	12	CASSEGTNEQYF	TGTGCCAGCAGTGAAGGGACCAACGAGCAGTACTTC
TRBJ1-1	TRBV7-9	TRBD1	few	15	CASRSSGTGGTEAFF	TGTGCCAGCAGATCATCCGGGACAGGGGGCACTGAAGCTTTCTTT
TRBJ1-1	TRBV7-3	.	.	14	CASSPHVGNTEAFF	TGTGCCAGCAGCCCCCACGTGGGTAACACTGAAGCTTTCTTT
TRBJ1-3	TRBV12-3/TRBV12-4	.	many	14	CASRLTSSGNTIYF	TGTGCCAGCAGACTAACAAGCTCTGGAAACACCATATATTTT
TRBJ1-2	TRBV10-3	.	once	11	CAIKLDGESHF	TGTGCCATCAAGCTGGACGGAGAGTCACACTTC
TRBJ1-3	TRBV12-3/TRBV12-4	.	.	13	CASSLSRHDTIYF	TGTGCCAGCAGTTTGTCAAGGCACGACACCATATATTTT
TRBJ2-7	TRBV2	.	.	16	CASSETKTGRVYEQYF	TGTGCCAGCAGTGAAACAAAGACAGGGAGGGTCTACGAGCAGTACTTC
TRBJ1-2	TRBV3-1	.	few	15	CASSQGWDLNYGYTF	TGTGCCAGCAGCCAAGGTTGGGACCTTAACTATGGCTACACCTTC